What follows is one T cell receptor (beta chain) and its context. This receptor's antigen is unknown. No base quality information exists; no much larger clone differs at one position. Including cysteine and phenylalanine, the CDR3 has 13 amino acids. Of all the DNA, just the CDR3 is kept, 39 bases in frame from base 1. Trimming at the junction amounts to 0 bases on V and 3 bases on J, and the germline ends lie 6 bases apart. From a lookup of the germline V gene (reference sequence), CDR1 and CDR2 are MNHEY and SMNVEV. The entry originates in a study of blood T cell repertoires in COVID-19 (dated by TCRdb to the early 2020s). For the study in its entirety: The collaborator samples originated in the United States, Italy and Spain and spanned the acute and convalescent phases of COVID-19. The prospective study material was composed of cDNA or gDNA derived from T cells, B-cell-depleted T cells, or PBMCs. The dataset comprised deeply sampled blood TCRbeta repertoires from subjects exposed to, actively infected with, or recovered from COVID-19. The repertoires were made available in a free public database intended to serve as a resource for research on the immune response to SARS-CoV-2. Samples were obtained from the ongoing ImmuneRACE study (first 160 participants) and from some 1,300 subjects provided by 6 global collaborators. Sample metadata almost always included a de-identified subject ID, COVID-19 status, age in years and sex. Where available, HLA class I and class II types were obtained from metadata supplied by the sample provider rather than from assay-based typing.

On the study overall, not on this receptor specifically: The amount of clinical and demographic metadata varied by source and participant and was provided uncurated.

Participants in the prospective study were enrolled through a virtual design, were aged about 18 to 90 years, and lived in approximately 25 United States geographic areas. In the prospective study, cohorts were assigned on the basis of participant-reported clinical history obtained from a screening survey and a study questionnaire. Recovered participants in ImmuneRACE Cohort 3 were defined by two consecutive negative NP/OP PCR tests, clearance by a healthcare professional, or resolution of symptoms. Each participant in the prospective study had whole blood, serum and a nasopharyngeal or oropharyngeal swab collected by mobile phlebotomists. Participants in the prospective study had the option to provide additional blood draws and questionnaires over a roughly two-month period. Before DNA extraction, blood samples from the prospective study were shipped at room temperature or frozen. TCRbeta CDR3 regions were amplified from genomic DNA by means of the immunoSEQ Assay, a bias-controlled multiplex PCR. Per the original workflow: The number of nucleated cells in each sample was estimated from the amplification of reference gene primers within the assay. Sequence reads were collapsed and filtered to measure the absolute abundance of every unique TCRbeta CDR3 rearrangement. For each sample, productive Simpson clonality was calculated as the square root of Simpson's diversity index over productive rearrangements. Not all clones reach the TCRdb copy of this immuneACCESS table, which keeps in-frame sequences only. Checked studies attribute under half of the gap to unresolved V genes and leave the rest unexplained. The V and J calls and clone size are taken from that table; D and trimming were inferred from the DNA. The sample contains approximately 230,000 clones, over 75% of them found a single time. Together, the top ten hold more than 1.5% of the sample.

Source material: PBMCs or T cells enriched from blood (not recorded which). This receptor was taken from a man between 35 and 55 years old who had recovered from COVID-19. The chain is encoded by TRBV27 joined to TRBJ2-7; no confident D gene assignment can be made. The DNA is as follows: TGTGCCAGCAGTTTATCCCTAAACTACGAGCAGTACTTC. The resulting protein is CASSLSLNYEQYF.